This TCR beta chain is from a study of OX40 agonist ivuxolimab in advanced cancers. The protocol was immunoSEQ multiplex PCR, while the TCRdb copy is restricted to in-frame clones and leaves out a portion. This sample has some 19,000 clones; roughly nine tenths occur once, and the top ten carry roughly 50%. V shed 4 bases, J shed 1 base, and the junction held 9 bases outside the gene matches. Germline V gene data show CDR1 as SGHNT and CDR2 as YYREEE (reference sequence). The CDR3 is made up of 16 amino acids. The origin of this receptor is an adult with an advanced solid tumor such as melanoma, head and neck, liver or kidney cancer. Sequenced material: CD4+ or CD8+ T cells sorted from blood, taken in a trial of the OX40 agonist ivuxolimab. The chain links TRBV5-4 to TRBJ1-1; the match to TRBD1 covers 8 bases. The CDR3: CASSRPGTGSNTEAFF. Here the CDR3 DNA reads TGTGCCAGCAGCCGTCCCGGGACAGGCTCGAACACTGAAGCTTTCTTT.